Listed below are T cell receptor beta chains from one sample, sequenced in a study of beta chain features in type 1 diabetes. The method was immunoSEQ multiplex PCR; TCRdb's version includes in-frame clones alone and lacks a portion of them. The table lists under 900,000 clones, roughly a sixth of them singletons, with 0.02% to 0.03% in the top ten. Source material: naive CD4+ T cells from blood. These receptors all come from a woman under 30 in good health. Both conserved end residues are part of each CDR3. Fields, in order: CDR3 length, clone size, V gene, J gene, CDR3 protein. Size is stated for part of the rows, as once, few or many counts, or as a class when the clone is expanded.

CDR3 length: 13
clone size: few
V gene: TRBV7-9
J gene: TRBJ1-2
CDR3 protein: CASSLEGQTYAAF

CDR3 length: 11
clone size: few
V gene: TRBV20-1
J gene: TRBJ2-7
CDR3 protein: CSASGDYEQYF

CDR3 length: 15
clone size: few
V gene: TRBV7-2
J gene: TRBJ2-4
CDR3 protein: CASSSQRGGGNIQYF

CDR3 length: 16
clone size: .
V gene: TRBV7-9
J gene: TRBJ2-7
CDR3 protein: CASSLVVQGGTYEQYF

CDR3 length: 12
clone size: .
V gene: TRBV7-9
J gene: TRBJ2-3
CDR3 protein: CASSLPPDTQYF

CDR3 length: 17
clone size: few
V gene: TRBV4-1
J gene: TRBJ2-7
CDR3 protein: CASSQDGTGLPAYEQYF

CDR3 length: 15
clone size: .
V gene: TRBV18
J gene: TRBJ2-7
CDR3 protein: CASSPSQAPGYEQYF

CDR3 length: 16
clone size: .
V gene: TRBV19
J gene: TRBJ2-5
CDR3 protein: CASSPSLGAFVETQYF

CDR3 length: 15
clone size: .
V gene: TRBV6-1
J gene: TRBJ2-7
CDR3 protein: CASRRLAGRTYEQYF

CDR3 length: 13
clone size: .
V gene: TRBV7-3
J gene: TRBJ1-2
CDR3 protein: CASSLDRTYGYTF

CDR3 length: 15
clone size: .
V gene: TRBV6-5
J gene: TRBJ2-4
CDR3 protein: CASSYPALTKNIQYF

CDR3 length: 16
clone size: .
V gene: TRBV5-1
J gene: TRBJ2-3
CDR3 protein: CASSFGLAGVGDTQYF

CDR3 length: 11
clone size: few
V gene: TRBV20-1
J gene: TRBJ2-1
CDR3 protein: CSAWKWDEQFF

CDR3 length: 18
clone size: .
V gene: TRBV4-3
J gene: TRBJ2-6
CDR3 protein: CASSQENRVTAGANVLTF

CDR3 length: 16
clone size: .
V gene: TRBV4-3
J gene: TRBJ2-7
CDR3 protein: CASSQESGLAYYEQYF

CDR3 length: 15
clone size: .
V gene: TRBV2
J gene: TRBJ2-6
CDR3 protein: CASRDKISGANVLTF